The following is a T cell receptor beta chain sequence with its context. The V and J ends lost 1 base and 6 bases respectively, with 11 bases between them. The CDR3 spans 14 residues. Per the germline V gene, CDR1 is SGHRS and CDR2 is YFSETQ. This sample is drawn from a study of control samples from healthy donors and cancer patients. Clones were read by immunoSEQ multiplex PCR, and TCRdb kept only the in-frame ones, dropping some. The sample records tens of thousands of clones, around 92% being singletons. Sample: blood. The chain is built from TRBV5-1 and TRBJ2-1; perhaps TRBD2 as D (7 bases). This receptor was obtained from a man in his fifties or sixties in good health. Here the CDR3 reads CASSLWGGPNEQFF. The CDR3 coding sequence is TGCGCCAGCAGCTTGTGGGGGGGCCCCAATGAGCAGTTCTTC.